The 5 T cell receptor beta chains below all came from one sample that was sequenced in a study of OX40 agonist ivuxolimab in advanced cancers. Libraries were made using the immunoSEQ multiplex PCR assay. Sourced from immuneACCESS, this table was stored by TCRdb with only in-frame sequences that have V and J called. A share of the clones is absent; for the studies checked, an unresolved V gene accounts for under half, and the remainder has no known explanation. In all, the sample holds around 63,000 clones, and approximately 92% of those were seen once. Approximately 11% of the sample lies in the top ten. The sample consisted of CD4+ or CD8+ T cells sorted from blood, taken in a trial of the OX40 agonist ivuxolimab. The receptors shown here come from an adult with an advanced solid tumor such as melanoma, head and neck, liver or kidney cancer.

The chain employs TRBV7-9 and TRBJ2-7, with D uncertain. Per germline, CDR1 SEHNR and CDR2 FQNEAQ (reference sequence). V dropped 2 bases and J dropped 4 bases, with 6 bases sitting between them. The CDR3 is 12 residues long. The CDR3 reads CASSLKVYEQYF. The CDR3 nucleotides read TGTGCCAGCAGCTTAAAAGTTTACGAGCAGTACTTC.

This chain joins TRBV4-1 and TRBJ1-5, with D maybe TRBD1 (5 bases). Germline V gene sequence: CDR1 MGHRA, CDR2 YSYEKL. The CDR3 spans 16 residues. V was shortened by 1 base and J by 0 bases, with 10 bases between the two germline ends. The CDR3 is CASSQASGGSNQPQHF. CDR3 nucleotide sequence: TGCGCCAGCAGCCAAGCCTCCGGGGGTAGCAATCAGCCCCAGCATTTT.

The chain combines TRBV27 with TRBJ2-5; 9 nucleotides agree with TRBD1. The J call could be wrong; TRBJ2-7 is a better fit for the DNA end. CDR3 length: 14 residues. Germline CDR1 MNHEY, CDR2 SMNVEV (reference sequence). This chain's CDR3 is CASSERQGAYEQYF. Here the CDR3 DNA reads TGTGCCAGCAGTGAAAGACAGGGGGCCTACGAGCAGTACTTC.

DNA for the CDR3: TGCGCCAGCACTACCGGGACAGGGAGGGACATTCAGTACTTC. Translated, it gives CASTTGTGRDIQYF. The chain links TRBV5-1 to TRBJ2-4; 9 positions agree with TRBD1. Losses at the gene ends were 6 bases for V and 8 bases for J; bases not matched to a gene: 9. This CDR3 spans 14 amino acids. CDR1 is SGHRS and CDR2 is YFSETQ in the germline V gene. The whole variable domain, filled in from reference TRBV5-1 and TRBJ2-4, reads KAGVTQTPRYLIKTRGQQVTLSCSPISGHRSVSWYQQTPGQGLQFLFEYFSETQRNKGNFPGRFSGRQFSNSRSEMNVSTLELGDSALYLCASTTGTGRDIQYFGAGTRLSVL.

This chain connects TRBV6-5 to TRBJ1-4; D not resolved. The CDR3 totals 14 residues. The germline CDR1 and CDR2 sequences are MNHEY and SVGAGI. Trimming shortened V by 3 bases and J by 6 bases, and 11 bases separated the two germline ends. The DNA for the CDR3 is TGTGCCAGCAGTTATGACACTACCTATGAAAAACTGTTTTTT. Translating it yields CASSYDTTYEKLFF.